The present TCR beta chain was sequenced within a study of tumor and adjacent non-tumor tissue in lung cancer. In the study overall: Aged roughly 31 to 76 years, patients included 10 men and five or six women with stage I to III disease.

RNA was extracted from bulk tissue without any cell sorting. This non-tumor lung sample came from over 3 cm beyond the tumor edge. The library came from three nested PCR rounds adapted from ARM-PCR protocols. TCRdb re-called the multiplex PCR reads with MiXCR, one entry per CDR3 protein. The table records approximately 100,000 distinct CDR3 sequences, 55% to 65% of them present only once. CDR1 SQVTM and CDR2 ANQGSEA come from the germline V gene. The CDR3 is made up of 18 amino acids. Trimming cost V 5 bases and J 2 bases; bases outside gene matches: 19. The receptor was derived from a man under 40 with non-small cell lung cancer. The rearrangement uses TRBV29-1 and TRBJ2-3, with 7 bases aligning to TRBD1. The specimen sequenced was distant non-tumor lung tissue. CDR3 sequence: CSVLGDSVGQVSTDTQYF. Written as DNA, the CDR3 is TGCAGCGTTCTGGGGGATTCGGTAGGACAGGTGTCCACAGATACGCAGTATTTT.